Listed below are T cell receptor beta chains from one sample, sequenced in a study of CD8+ T cells in alopecia areata. The data were produced by immunoSEQ multiplex PCR, yet TCRdb's version contains in-frame clones alone and is incomplete. The data hold approximately 280,000 clones, with more than 45% observed a single time. Sequenced material: CD4+ T cells sorted from blood, taken at week 24, from a patient treated with tofacitinib. These receptors all come from a human donor with alopecia areata. The CDR3 runs from the conserved cysteine through the conserved F or W. Each record gives: V gene, J gene, clone size, D gene, CDR3 protein, CDR3 DNA. The D gene is left open where the match is weak. Not all rows give a size; the values are once, few, many and, for expanded clones, a class.

v_gene: TRBV5-6
j_gene: TRBJ2-6
abundance: -
d_gene: -
CDR3aa: CASSWGQGANVLTF
CDR3nt: TGTGCCAGCAGCTGGGGTCAGGGGGCCAACGTCCTGACTTTC

v_gene: TRBV6-6
j_gene: TRBJ2-2
abundance: -
d_gene: -
CDR3aa: CASSYGRGNTGELFF
CDR3nt: TGTGCCAGCAGTTATGGCAGGGGGAACACCGGGGAGCTGTTTTTT

v_gene: TRBV2
j_gene: TRBJ2-7
abundance: -
d_gene: -
CDR3aa: CASTGGYPTGQYF
CDR3nt: TGTGCCAGCACGGGGGGCTATCCTACGGGGCAGTACTTC

v_gene: TRBV29-1
j_gene: TRBJ1-2
abundance: -
d_gene: TRBD1
CDR3aa: CSVEEQGRTYGYTF
CDR3nt: TGCAGCGTTGAAGAACAGGGGAGGACATATGGCTACACCTTC

v_gene: TRBV30
j_gene: TRBJ1-1
abundance: -
d_gene: -
CDR3aa: CASRYTNTEAFF
CDR3nt: TGTGCCTCAAGATACACGAACACTGAAGCTTTCTTT

v_gene: TRBV6-5
j_gene: TRBJ2-5
abundance: few
d_gene: -
CDR3aa: CASRQQETQYF
CDR3nt: TGTGCCAGCAGGCAACAAGAGACCCAGTACTTC

v_gene: TRBV7-2
j_gene: TRBJ1-5
abundance: few
d_gene: -
CDR3aa: CASSLAEDWANQPQHF
CDR3nt: TGTGCCAGCAGCTTAGCCGAAGACTGGGCGAATCAGCCCCAGCATTTT

v_gene: TRBV25-1
j_gene: TRBJ2-5
abundance: once
d_gene: TRBD1
CDR3aa: CASSEYIAQGGTKTQYF
CDR3nt: TGTGCCAGCAGTGAATATATCGCACAGGGGGGTACGAAGACCCAGTACTTC

v_gene: TRBV30
j_gene: TRBJ1-1
abundance: once
d_gene: -
CDR3aa: CAWSPTVSAEAFF
CDR3nt: TGTGCCTGGAGTCCGACAGTAAGCGCTGAAGCTTTCTTT

v_gene: TRBV30
j_gene: TRBJ1-3
abundance: few
d_gene: -
CDR3aa: CAWSGGQIGNTIYF
CDR3nt: TGTGCCTGGAGTGGGGGGCAAATTGGAAACACCATATATTTT

v_gene: TRBV29-1
j_gene: TRBJ2-7
abundance: few
d_gene: TRBD1
CDR3aa: CSASSGGEQYF
CDR3nt: TGCAGCGCATCTTCAGGGGGCGAGCAGTACTTC

v_gene: TRBV27
j_gene: TRBJ1-2
abundance: -
d_gene: -
CDR3aa: CASSFTANYGYTF
CDR3nt: TGTGCCAGCAGTTTTACAGCCAACTATGGCTACACCTTC

v_gene: TRBV5-1
j_gene: TRBJ2-5
abundance: -
d_gene: -
CDR3aa: CASSFGGAAQETQYF
CDR3nt: TGCGCCAGCAGCTTTGGCGGGGCGGCACAAGAGACCCAGTACTTC

v_gene: TRBV5-4
j_gene: TRBJ2-5
abundance: -
d_gene: TRBD2
CDR3aa: CASSGGGVQETQYF
CDR3nt: TGTGCCAGCAGCGGCGGGGGTGTTCAAGAGACCCAGTACTTC

v_gene: TRBV6-5
j_gene: TRBJ2-7
abundance: few
d_gene: TRBD1
CDR3aa: CASSRTGDYEQYF
CDR3nt: TGTGCCAGCAGCCGGACAGGGGACTACGAGCAGTACTTC

v_gene: TRBV10-3
j_gene: TRBJ2-3
abundance: -
d_gene: -
CDR3aa: CAIMPKQGTDTQYF
CDR3nt: TGTGCCATCATGCCGAAGCAGGGCACAGATACGCAGTATTTT

v_gene: TRBV5-1
j_gene: TRBJ1-6
abundance: -
d_gene: -
CDR3aa: CASSLYEGSPLHF
CDR3nt: TGCGCCAGCAGCTTGTACGAAGGATCACCCCTCCACTTT

v_gene: TRBV29-1
j_gene: TRBJ2-7
abundance: -
d_gene: TRBD1
CDR3aa: CSAAVGRGLREQYF
CDR3nt: TGCAGCGCCGCGGTCGGCAGGGGGCTCAGGGAGCAGTACTTC

v_gene: TRBV4-1
j_gene: TRBJ2-7
abundance: -
d_gene: TRBD1
CDR3aa: CASSQGQGRVREQYF
CDR3nt: TGCGCCAGCAGCCAAGGACAGGGTAGGGTGCGAGAGCAGTACTTC

v_gene: TRBV4-1
j_gene: TRBJ1-5
abundance: few
d_gene: TRBD1
CDR3aa: CASSPGQGNQPQHF
CDR3nt: TGCGCCAGCAGTCCCGGACAGGGGAATCAGCCCCAGCATTTT

v_gene: TRBV4-1
j_gene: TRBJ2-5
abundance: -
d_gene: -
CDR3aa: CASSQVLQGWAREETQYF
CDR3nt: TGCGCCAGCAGCCAAGTATTGCAGGGCTGGGCTAGAGAAGAGACCCAGTACTTC

v_gene: TRBV7-6
j_gene: TRBJ2-5
abundance: -
d_gene: TRBD2
CDR3aa: CASSSRTSGGPETQYF
CDR3nt: TGTGCCAGCAGCTCCCGGACTAGCGGGGGCCCAGAGACCCAGTACTTC

v_gene: TRBV7-6
j_gene: TRBJ2-5
abundance: -
d_gene: TRBD2
CDR3aa: CASGTSGGLSAETQYF
CDR3nt: TGTGCCAGCGGGACTAGCGGGGGGCTCTCGGCGGAGACCCAGTACTTC

v_gene: TRBV29-1
j_gene: TRBJ1-3
abundance: few
d_gene: -
CDR3aa: CSVEEGGSGNTIYF
CDR3nt: TGCAGCGTTGAAGAGGGAGGGTCTGGAAACACCATATATTTT

v_gene: TRBV30
j_gene: TRBJ2-7
abundance: -
d_gene: -
CDR3aa: CAWSKDVYSYEQYF
CDR3nt: TGTGCCTGGAGTAAAGACGTTTACTCCTACGAGCAGTACTTC

v_gene: TRBV29-1
j_gene: TRBJ1-1
abundance: few
d_gene: TRBD1
CDR3aa: CSVTGTGAKKNTEAFF
CDR3nt: TGCAGCGTTACCGGGACAGGGGCCAAAAAGAACACTGAAGCTTTCTTT